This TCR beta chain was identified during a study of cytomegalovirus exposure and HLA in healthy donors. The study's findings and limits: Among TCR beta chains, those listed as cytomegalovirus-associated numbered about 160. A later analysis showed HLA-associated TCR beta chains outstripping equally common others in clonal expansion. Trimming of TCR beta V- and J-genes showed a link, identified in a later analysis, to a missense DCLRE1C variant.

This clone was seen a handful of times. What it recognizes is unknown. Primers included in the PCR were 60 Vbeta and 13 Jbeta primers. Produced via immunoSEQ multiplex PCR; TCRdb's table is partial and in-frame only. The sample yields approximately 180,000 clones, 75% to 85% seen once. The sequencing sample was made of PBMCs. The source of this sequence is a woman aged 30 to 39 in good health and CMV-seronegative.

The chain's CDR3 is CASSYVWGGDQPQHF. CDR3 coding DNA: TGTGCCAGCAGTTACGTATGGGGGGGGGATCAGCCCCAGCATTTT. V is TRBV6-6 and J is TRBJ1-5, with D tentatively TRBD1 (5 bases). The CDR3 sequence is 15 residues long. V lost 2 bases and J lost 5, with 13 bases in between. Germline values: CDR1 MNHNY, CDR2 SVGAGI (reference sequence).